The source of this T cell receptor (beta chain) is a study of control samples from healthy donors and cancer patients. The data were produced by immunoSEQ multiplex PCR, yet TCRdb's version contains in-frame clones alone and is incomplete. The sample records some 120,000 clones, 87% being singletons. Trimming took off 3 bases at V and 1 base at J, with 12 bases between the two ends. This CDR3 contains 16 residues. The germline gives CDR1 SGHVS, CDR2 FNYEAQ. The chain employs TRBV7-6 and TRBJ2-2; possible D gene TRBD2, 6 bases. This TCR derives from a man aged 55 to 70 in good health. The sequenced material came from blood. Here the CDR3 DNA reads TGTGCCAGCAGCTTGGGAGATAGCGGGAACACCGGGGAGCTGTTTTTT. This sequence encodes CASSLGDSGNTGELFF. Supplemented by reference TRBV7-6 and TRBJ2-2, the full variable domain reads GAGVSQSPRYKVTKRGQDVALRCDPISGHVSLYWYRQALGQGPEFLTYFNYEAQQDKSGLPNDRFSAERPEGSISTLTIQRTEQRDSAMYRCASSLGDSGNTGELFFGEGSRLTVL.